Sequencing of this TCR beta chain was carried out in a study of identical twins. The CDR3 is 13 residues long. V lost 4 bases and J lost 0, with 7 bases in between. CDR1 is MNHEY, CDR2 SMNVEV, per germline (reference sequence). A universal primer site was created by template switching, with the cDNA bearing unique molecular identifiers. TCRdb re-analysed the 5' RACE reads in MiXCR, keeping a single row per CDR3 protein. The data contain around 650,000 distinct CDR3 sequences, 7.1% of them singletons. The sample holds a few counts of this clonotype. This same sample was also taken into another study, of yellow fever vaccine responses in identical twins.

V usage is TRBV27 and J usage is TRBJ2-7; D is unclear. The sequence derives from a woman aged 18-29 years in good health. Sequenced input: PBMCs. In DNA form, the CDR3 reads TGTGCCAGCAGTTACCAGAGCTCCTACGAGCAGTACTTC. Translating gives CASSYQSSYEQYF.